A selection of T cell receptor beta chains follows, all from one sample in a study of graft-versus-host responses after intestinal transplantation. Only in-frame clones appear in the TCRdb table, and some are missing; sequencing was by immunoSEQ multiplex PCR. The table includes 95,000 to 130,000 clones, about nine tenths detected once. For these TCRs, the target antigens are not known. Sequencing was performed on unstimulated CD4+ T cells sorted from spleen or lymph node cells, taken before intestinal transplant. Receptor source: a human donor who received an intestinal transplant. CDR3s include the opening cysteine and the closing phenylalanine or tryptophan. Fields, in order: V gene, CDR3 protein.

TRBV5-1	CASSLAPLDRASYEQYF
TRBV18	CASSPQTIYEQYF
TRBV7-8	CASSSRRGGPPYSYEQYF
TRBV18	CASSPTSERGYTF
TRBV5-6	CASSLPPGGGYTF
TRBV10-2	CASRRSGGYNEQFF
TRBV9	CASSATGSNQPQHF
TRBV6-5	CASTSRQGRAFF
TRBV28	CATRTPAGNTIYF
TRBV6-6	CASSQAGGTYEQYF
TRBV10-1	CASSEGGQGGETQYF
TRBV7-2	CASSLDPGFGELFF
TRBV2	CASTVLETQYF
TRBV10-1	CASSGNRGYGYTF
TRBV30	CAWSVRGPNFQPQHF
TRBV7-2	CASSPSGRGTDTQYF
TRBV2	CASTEEPVGEQYF
TRBV30	CAWRQANTEAFF
TRBV2	CASLPGHFRTEAFF
TRBV30	CAWSDRAEGHLHF
TRBV5-1	CASSPFIGTPGTQYF